This T cell receptor beta chain was identified in a study of T cell responses to AZD1222 COVID-19 vaccine. This clone is labeled as medium-sized. What it binds is not known. V gave up 6 bases and J gave up 2 bases, with 14 bases separating them. The germline V gene encodes CDR1 MGHDK and CDR2 SYGVNS. CDR3 size: 14 residues. Study conclusions and caveats: Clonal diversity was possibly underestimated, and white British individuals and females predominated among donors. Spike-wide coverage was observed for vaccine-associated CD4 TCRs, with dominant responses at 160-218 and 743-854.

Method: immunoSEQ multiplex PCR; TCRdb's copy keeps in-frame clones and lacks some. The data show some 150,000 clones, with roughly 94% seen just once and 1.5% to 2% held by the top ten. The source was peripheral blood, collected on day 0 of AZD1222 vaccination. This receptor was obtained from an adult in good health. The chain has TRBV25-1 and TRBJ2-7; the D gene is possibly TRBD2 (6 bases). This CDR3 reads CASRGGSIPYEQYF. The CDR3, as DNA: TGTGCCAGCAGGGGGGGATCTATCCCCTACGAGCAGTACTTC.